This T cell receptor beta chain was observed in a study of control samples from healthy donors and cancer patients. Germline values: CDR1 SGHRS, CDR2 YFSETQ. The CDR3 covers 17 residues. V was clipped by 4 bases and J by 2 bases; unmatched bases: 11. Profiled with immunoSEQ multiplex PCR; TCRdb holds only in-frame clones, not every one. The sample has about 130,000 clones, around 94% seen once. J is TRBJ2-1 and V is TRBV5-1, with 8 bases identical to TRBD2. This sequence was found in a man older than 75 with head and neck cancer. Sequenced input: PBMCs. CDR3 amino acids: CASSGGAGGLTYNEQFF. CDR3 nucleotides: TGCGCCAGCAGCGGCGGGGCGGGGGGCCTCACCTACAATGAGCAGTTCTTC.